Below, 27 T cell receptor beta chains from the same sample are listed, as sequenced in a study of T cells after yellow fever vaccination. TCRdb re-called the 5' RACE reads through MiXCR, storing one row per CDR3 protein. The sample lists under 550,000 distinct CDR3 sequences; about a fifth were seen once. The sequences come from PBMCs, collected 21 days after the first yellow fever vaccination. The receptors were gathered from a man in his late teens or twenties who received the YFV17D yellow fever vaccine.

The chain links TRBV6-1 to TRBJ1-2, with TRBD1 identical over 8 bases. The CDR3 is made up of 13 amino acids. Trimming took 6 bases from V and 7 from J; bases not matched to a gene: 7. Germline values: CDR1 MNHNS, CDR2 SASEGT. The CDR3: CASRPPDRAGYTF. Here the CDR3 DNA reads TGTGCCAGCAGACCACCGGACAGGGCTGGCTACACCTTC.

The rearrangement uses TRBV27 and TRBJ1-2; TRBD1 is a possible D gene (5 bases). V lost 8 bases and J 0 bases, leaving 19 bases between the germline ends. Germline CDR1 is MNHEY and CDR2 is SMNVEV (reference sequence). The CDR3 consists of 16 residues. The CDR3 sequence is CASSSGEEATNYGYTF. The CDR3 bases are TGTGCCAGCTCCTCGGGGGAGGAGGCGACTAACTATGGCTACACCTTC.

V and J are TRBV28 and TRBJ2-2; TRBD1 is a possible D gene (6 bases). From germline, CDR1 is MDHEN and CDR2 SYDVKM. The CDR3 spans 14 residues. Trimming removed 5 bases at V and 8 bases at J, with 15 bases between. CDR3 sequence (DNA): TGTGCCAGCAGTCCCCCAGGGGCGCCGGGGGAGCTGTTTTTT. It yields the protein CASSPPGAPGELFF.

This clonotype occurred a few times. The chain carries TRBV12-3 or TRBV12-4 and TRBJ1-1; D remains unclear. The CDR3 spans 12 residues. The ends were cut back, 7 bases at V and 5 bases at J, with 11 bases in the middle. In DNA form, the CDR3 reads TGTGCCAGCACTACCTGGAAGACTGAAGCTTTCTTT. As protein: CASTTWKTEAFF.

The V and J genes are TRBV14 and TRBJ2-5; D is undetermined. CDR3 length: 13 residues. Looked up from germline, CDR1 is SGHDN and CDR2 is FVKESK. V lost 2 bases and J 1 base, leaving 5 bases between the germline ends. The CDR3 sequence is CASSQNSQETQYF. CDR3 bases: TGTGCCAGCAGCCAAAACAGCCAAGAGACCCAGTACTTC. Drawing the rest from reference TRBV14 and TRBJ2-5, the complete variable domain is EAGVTQFPSHSVIEKGQTVTLRCDPISGHDNLYWYRRVMGKEIKFLLHFVKESKQDESGMPNNRFLAERTGGTYSTLKVQPAELEDSGVYFCASSQNSQETQYFGPGTRLLVL.

This clonotype turned up a few times. The rearrangement links TRBV9 to TRBJ2-5, with D perhaps assigned TRBD1 or TRBD2 (5 bases each). The CDR3 runs 13 residues. Trimming removed 7 bases from V and 1 base from J, with 11 bases in between. Germline V gene sequence: CDR1 SGDLS, CDR2 YYNGEE. Here the CDR3 reads CASGEGSQETQYF. CDR3 DNA: TGTGCCAGCGGAGAGGGGAGCCAAGAGACCCAGTACTTC.

The V gene is TRBV9, the J gene TRBJ2-3, with 15 bases identical to TRBD2. Looked up from germline, CDR1 is SGDLS and CDR2 is YYNGEE. The length of the CDR3 is 19 residues. V lost 3 bases to trimming and J lost 6 bases; unmatched junction nucleotides: 14. The CDR3 loop is CASSARTSGGARPLDTQYF. As DNA, the CDR3 is TGTGCCAGCAGCGCCCGGACTAGCGGGGGGGCCCGGCCATTGGATACGCAGTATTTT.

The chain carries TRBV3-1 and TRBJ2-3; no firm D call. With 11 bases removed from V and 2 bases from J, the gap between germline ends came to 20 bases. The CDR3 is made up of 15 amino acids. Germline V CDR1 and CDR2: LGHDT, YNNKEL (reference sequence). Here the CDR3 DNA reads TGTGCCTCCTGCCAAGAGTGGAAGGACACAGATACGCAGTATTTT. Protein: CASCQEWKDTDTQYF.

There are a few counts of this clonotype. This sequence joins TRBV27 and TRBJ2-1, with 10 bases fitting TRBD2. CDR3 size: 12 residues. Germline assignment: CDR1 MNHEY and CDR2 SMNVEV (reference sequence). Germline trimming cut 6 bases from V and 15 bases from J; bases unmatched to any gene: 8. The CDR3 protein is CASRGLAARRFF. CDR3 sequence (DNA): TGTGCCAGCAGAGGACTAGCGGCTCGGAGGTTCTTC.

This clonotype appeared a few times. The chain carries TRBV7-9 and TRBJ2-7; tentatively, D is TRBD1 (5 bases). Germline V gene sequence: CDR1 SEHNR, CDR2 FQNEAQ (reference sequence). This CDR3 is 15 amino acids long. V was clipped by 3 bases and J by 0 bases, with 12 bases between them. The DNA for the CDR3 is TGTGCCAGCAGCTTGCGGACAAGGACCTCCTACGAGCAGTACTTC. This translates into CASSLRTRTSYEQYF.

This clonotype was counted only a few times. The chain carries TRBV6-2 or TRBV6-3 and TRBJ2-1; TRBD2 matches at 12 bases. The CDR3 is made up of 13 amino acids. The J segment lost 6 bases and the V segment lost 6 bases, leaving 0 bases of the junction unmatched. CDR1 and CDR2 from the germline V gene are MNHEY and SVGEGT. The CDR3 DNA reads TGTGCCAGCAGACTAGCGGGGGGCAATGAGCAGTTCTTC. This encodes CASRLAGGNEQFF.

This clonotype was observed a handful of times. The chain uses TRBV7-2 and TRBJ2-1; 13 bases agree with TRBD2. After removal of 10 bases from V and 0 bases from J, the junction contained 6 bases not matched to a gene. This CDR3 has 16 residues. The germline gives CDR1 SGHTA, CDR2 FQGNSA. The CDR3: CAIQTSGGSSYNEQFF. The CDR3 DNA reads as TGTGCCATCCAGACTAGCGGGGGGTCCTCCTACAATGAGCAGTTCTTC.

The chain employs TRBV5-1 and TRBJ2-1, with 14 bases that match TRBD2. V lost 4 bases and J lost 7; bases outside the gene matches: 10. This CDR3 has 17 residues. Germline CDR1 reads SGHRS; CDR2 reads YFSETQ. In DNA form, the CDR3 reads TGCGCCAGCAGCACCGGCAGACTAGCGGGGGGGGTAAATGAGCAGTTCTTC. Amino acid sequence: CASSTGRLAGGVNEQFF.

Only a few counts were recorded for this clonotype. The CDR3 nucleotides read TGTGCCAGCTCACGGGTGGACAGAGCCACAGATACGCAGTATTTT. It translates to CASSRVDRATDTQYF. The chain uses TRBV18 and TRBJ2-3; a weak D match, TRBD1 (6 bases). Germline V gene data show CDR1 as KGHSH and CDR2 as LQKENI. This CDR3 has 15 amino acids. Trimming shortened V by 4 bases and J by 2 bases, and 13 bases separated the two germline ends.

CDR3 protein: CASSFTGENTEAFF. The CDR3, as DNA: TGCGCCAGCAGCTTCACGGGGGAGAACACTGAAGCTTTCTTT. The V gene is TRBV5-1, the J gene TRBJ1-1; possibly TRBD1 for D (5 bases). Looked up from germline, CDR1 is SGHRS and CDR2 is YFSETQ. V shed 2 bases and J shed 1 base, with 9 bases lying between them. The CDR3 consists of 14 residues. Based on the CDR3 plus reference TRBV5-1 and TRBJ1-1, the full variable domain is KAGVTQTPRYLIKTRGQQVTLSCSPISGHRSVSWYQQTPGQGLQFLFEYFSETQRNKGNFPGRFSGRQFSNSRSEMNVSTLELGDSALYLCASSFTGENTEAFFGQGTRLTVV.

This clonotype turned up a few times. The V call is TRBV7-3, the J call TRBJ2-5, with D possibly matching TRBD1 (7 bases). CDR1 and CDR2 (germline): SGHTA, FQGTGA. V shed 2 bases and J shed 2 bases, with 12 bases lying between them. This CDR3 is 15 amino acids long. The CDR3 DNA reads TGTGCCAGCAGCTTATGGGCGGGACAGCAAGAGACCCAGTACTTC. It yields the protein CASSLWAGQQETQYF.

J is TRBJ2-7 and V is TRBV6-2 or TRBV6-3; D is unclear. The V gene lost 6 bases and the J gene lost 5 bases, with 8 bases spanning the gap. The CDR3 length is 11 residues. The germline V gene has CDR1 MNHEY and CDR2 SVGEGT. CDR3 in DNA: TGTGCCAGCAGACACAAAGACGAGCAGTACGTC. Its translation is CASRHKDEQYV.

The V call is TRBV6-5, the J call TRBJ2-1; unclear D gene. The germline V gene has CDR1 MNHEY and CDR2 SVGAGI. V gave up 0 bases and J gave up 9 bases, with 9 bases separating them. This CDR3 is built from 13 residues. The CDR3, as DNA: TGTGCCAGCAGTTACTCGAGTCGACTTGAGCAGTTCTTC. Translated, it gives CASSYSSRLEQFF.

This clonotype was counted only a few times. The chain uses TRBV6-2 or TRBV6-3 and TRBJ1-2, with D unresolved. V was shortened by 7 bases and J by 3 bases, with 9 bases between the two germline ends. Germline loops: CDR1 MNHEY, CDR2 SVGEGT. This CDR3 region has 12 residues. Written as DNA, the CDR3 is TGTGCCAGCATGGGCTATGACTATGGCTACACCTTC. Translation: CASMGYDYGYTF.

This clonotype has just a few counts. Here the CDR3 reads CASSPNGLSVNTEAFF. CDR3 nucleotide sequence: TGTGCCAGCTCACCAAACGGGTTGTCCGTGAACACTGAAGCTTTCTTT. The rearrangement uses TRBV18 and TRBJ1-1; D gene uncertain. The V gene lost 2 bases and the J gene lost 0 bases, with 13 bases spanning the gap. The CDR3 is made up of 16 amino acids. Looked up from germline, CDR1 is KGHSH and CDR2 is LQKENI.

Points on this clonotype: A read error is likely, as this CDR3 ends without the conserved phenylalanine or tryptophan. The genes are TRBV7-2 and TRBJ2-1, with 13 bases fitting TRBD2. The J segment lost 8 bases and the V segment lost 5 bases, leaving 6 bases of the junction unmatched. CDR1 SGHTA and CDR2 FQGNSA come from the germline V gene. The CDR3 loop spans 15 amino acids. The CDR3 region has the DNA TGTGCCAGCAGCAACCGACTAGCGGGGGGCGATGAGCAGTTCTTG. This sequence encodes CASSNRLAGGDEQFL.

The CDR3: CASSVTGAHNEQFF. Here the CDR3 DNA reads TGCGCCAGCAGTGTGACAGGGGCCCACAATGAGCAGTTCTTC. V and J are TRBV10-2 and TRBJ2-1, with 8 bases identical to TRBD1. There are 14 residues in the CDR3. Per the germline V gene, CDR1 is WSHSY and CDR2 is SAAADI. The J segment lost 5 bases and the V segment lost 4 bases, leaving 4 bases of the junction unmatched.

This clonotype was seen more than once but under ten times. V gene TRBV12-3 or TRBV12-4 combines with J gene TRBJ2-7; D is ambiguous. This CDR3 region has 13 residues. V was shortened by 2 bases and J by 3 bases, with 8 bases between the two germline ends. In DNA form, the CDR3 reads TGTGCCAGCAGTTTACTGGGGTACTACGAGCAGTACGTC. Its translation is CASSLLGYYEQYV.

This chain uses TRBV2 with TRBJ2-7, with 11 bases aligning to TRBD1. CDR3 length equals 15 residues. The trim removed 5 bases at V and 2 bases at J, leaving 5 bases unmatched. Germline CDR1 SNHLY, CDR2 FYNNEI. CDR3 nucleotide sequence: TGTGCCAGCAGTCACCGGGGACAGGGGGCCTACGAGCAGTACGTC. Its translation: CASSHRGQGAYEQYV.

This clonotype was observed a few times. V and J are TRBV5-1 and TRBJ2-2; D ambiguous. Germline CDR1 is SGHRS and CDR2 is YFSETQ. V was clipped by 5 bases and J by 6 bases, with 17 bases between them. CDR3 size: 15 residues. CDR3 sequence reads: CASRVPLTMAGELFF. The CDR3 coding sequence is TGCGCCAGCAGAGTACCCCTCACGATGGCCGGGGAGCTGTTTTTT.

Only a few counts were recorded for this clonotype. The chain links TRBV20-1 to TRBJ2-1; 8 bases are a match to TRBD1. The CDR3 runs 15 residues. CDR1 and CDR2 (germline): DFQATT, SNEGSKA (reference sequence). After removal of 3 bases from V and 4 bases from J, the junction contained 8 bases not matched to a gene. The CDR3 loop is CSARRSRGLYNEQFF. In DNA form, the CDR3 reads TGCAGTGCTAGGAGGTCCAGGGGGCTTTACAATGAGCAGTTCTTC.

This chain joins TRBV7-8 and TRBJ2-1; D is possibly TRBD1 or TRBD2 (5 bases each). The CDR3 has 14 amino acids. Germline V gives CDR1 SGHVS, CDR2 FQNEAQ. V was pared by 5 bases and J by 7 bases, with 15 bases between. This chain's CDR3 is CASSAKGTANEQFF. In DNA form, the CDR3 reads TGTGCCAGCAGCGCAAAAGGGACGGCGAATGAGCAGTTCTTC.